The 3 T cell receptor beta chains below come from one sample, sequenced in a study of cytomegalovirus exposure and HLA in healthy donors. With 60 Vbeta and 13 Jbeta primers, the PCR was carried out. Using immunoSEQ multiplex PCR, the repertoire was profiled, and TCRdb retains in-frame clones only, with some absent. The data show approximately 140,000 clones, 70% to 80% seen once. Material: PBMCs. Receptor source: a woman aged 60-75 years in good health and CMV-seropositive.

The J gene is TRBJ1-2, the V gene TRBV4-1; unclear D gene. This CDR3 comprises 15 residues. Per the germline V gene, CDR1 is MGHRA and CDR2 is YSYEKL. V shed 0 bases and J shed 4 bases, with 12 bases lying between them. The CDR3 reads CASSQELLRGYGYTF. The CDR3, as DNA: TGCGCCAGCAGCCAAGAACTACTTCGTGGCTATGGCTACACCTTC.

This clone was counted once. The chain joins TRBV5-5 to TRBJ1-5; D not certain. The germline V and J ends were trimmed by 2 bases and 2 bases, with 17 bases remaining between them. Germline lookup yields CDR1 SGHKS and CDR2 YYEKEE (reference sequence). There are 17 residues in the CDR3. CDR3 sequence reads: CASSLGQEYSGNQPQHF. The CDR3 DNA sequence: TGTGCCAGCAGCTTAGGGCAGGAGTATAGCGGCAATCAGCCCCAGCATTTT.

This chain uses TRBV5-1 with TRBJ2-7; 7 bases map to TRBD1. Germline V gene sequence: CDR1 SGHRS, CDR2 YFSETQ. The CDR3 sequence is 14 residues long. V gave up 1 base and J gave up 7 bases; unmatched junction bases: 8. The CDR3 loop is CASSLSNRGKEQYF. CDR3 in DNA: TGCGCCAGCAGCTTGTCGAACAGGGGTAAGGAGCAGTACTTC.